This T cell receptor beta chain was observed in a study of blood T cell repertoires in COVID-19 (TCRdb year 2020). Some background on the complete study: The collaborator samples originated in the United States, Italy and Spain and spanned the acute and convalescent phases of COVID-19. Where available, HLA class I and class II types were taken from metadata supplied by the sample provider and were not determined by assay-based typing. The repertoires were released in a freely available public database meant as a resource for research on the immune response to SARS-CoV-2. A de-identified subject ID, COVID-19 status, age in years and sex were almost always included in the sample metadata. Samples were obtained from the ongoing ImmuneRACE study (first 160 participants) and from 1,000 to 1,500 subjects provided by 6 global collaborators. Deeply sampled blood TCRbeta repertoires from subjects exposed to, actively infected with, or recovered from COVID-19 were included in the dataset. The material from the prospective study consisted of cDNA or gDNA derived from T cells, B-cell-depleted T cells, or PBMCs. The study at large found these results: Clinical and demographic metadata were provided uncurated, with the amount varying by source and participant.

Relative to germline, V is missing 0 bases and J is missing 9 bases, with 11 bases of the junction outside any gene match. From the cysteine through the phenylalanine, the CDR3 covers 17 amino acids. Only the CDR3 DNA is retained, 51 bases long and in frame from the first base. The germline V gene gives CDR1 as SGHRS and CDR2 as YFSETQ. Another Seattle source contributed samples from volunteer blood donors who had recovered from COVID-19. Whole blood was collected in K2EDTA tubes by collaborating institutions according to the institutions' own protocols. Collaborator samples were shipped for TCRbeta analysis as frozen whole blood, isolated PBMCs, or DNA extracted from either sample type. Notes on this clone: Its antigen is currently not known. No quality values exist for individual bases; no much larger clone is one base distant.

TCRbeta CDR3 regions were amplified from genomic DNA by means of the immunoSEQ Assay, a bias-controlled multiplex PCR. The original pipeline was this. Nucleated cell counts per sample were estimated from amplification of reference gene primers within the assay. To quantify the absolute abundance of each unique TCRbeta CDR3 rearrangement, sequence reads were collapsed and filtered. Productive Simpson clonality was computed per sample as the square root of Simpson's diversity index over productive rearrangements. TCRdb obtained this table from immuneACCESS and retained in-frame rearrangements with V and J assigned. These tables miss some clones; where compared with another copy, unresolved V genes account for less than half of the shortfall, and the remainder is unexplained. The D gene and trimming were derived from the DNA, and the V and J assignments and clone size from that table. This sample has fewer than 450,000 clones in its table, and about 93% of those were observed once. The ten largest clones take up around 3.5% of the sample.

The TCR was taken from a woman younger than 30 who had recovered from COVID-19. Input material: peripheral blood. This chain is built from TRBV5-1 and TRBJ1-6; 8 junctional bases match TRBD1. The CDR3 corresponds to CASSLDWQGGTGSPLHF. The bases read TGCGCCAGCAGCTTGGATTGGCAGGGGGGGACAGGTTCACCCCTCCACTTT.